One sample yielded the 19 T cell receptor beta chains listed below, sequenced in a study of cytomegalovirus exposure and HLA in healthy donors. This PCR relied on a set of 60 Vbeta primers and 13 Jbeta primers. Repertoires were generated with immunoSEQ multiplex PCR, while TCRdb's copy carries only in-frame clones and drops some. The sample yields approximately 100,000 clones, around 66% seen once. The specimen sequenced was PBMCs. The receptors were gathered from a man aged 25-40 years in good health and CMV-seronegative.

The J gene is TRBJ2-5, the V gene TRBV19; TRBD2 might be the D (5 bases). CDR1 is LNHDA, CDR2 SQIVND, per germline (reference sequence). This CDR3 region has 15 residues. Trimming stripped 3 bases from V and 5 bases from J, with 16 bases between. Written as DNA, the CDR3 is TGTGCCAGTAGTATCGCAACTCGGGGAGACGAGACCCAGTACTTC. Residues: CASSIATRGDETQYF. The full variable domain, in which reference TRBV19 and TRBJ2-5 provide the parts outside the CDR3, is DGGITQSPKYLFRKEGQNVTLSCEQNLNHDAMYWYRQDPGQGLRLIYYSQIVNDFQKGDIAEGYSVSREKKESFPLTVTSAQKNPTAFYLCASSIATRGDETQYFGPGTRLLVL.

A remark on this clone: The junction shows a germline mismatch at one end, possibly a read error. The chain combines TRBV6-4 with TRBJ2-2; D possibly corresponds to TRBD2 (6 bases). The CDR3 loop spans 15 amino acids. Germline lookup yields CDR1 MRHNA and CDR2 SNTAGT. The CDR3 loop reads CVSSEGGKDTGELFF. The CDR3 nucleotides are TGTGTCAGCAGTGAGGGCGGGAAGGACACCGGGGAGCTGTTTTTT.

V is TRBV5-4 and J is TRBJ2-1; the match to TRBD2 covers 8 bases. The CDR3 is made up of 15 amino acids. CDR1 SGHNT and CDR2 YYREEE come from the germline V gene (reference sequence). The junction had 7 bases not matched to a gene; V was cut back by 4 bases and J by 4 bases. The DNA of the CDR3 is TGTGCCAGCAGCCCCCGGGGGGGCGGGTACAATGAGCAGTTCTTC. Protein: CASSPRGGGYNEQFF.

Points on this clone: An end of the junction does not agree with germline; a read error may underlie this. The chain is built from TRBV7-2 and TRBJ2-3; TRBD2 aligns across 12 bases. CDR1 and CDR2 from the germline V gene are SGHTA and FQGNSA. The CDR3 runs 16 residues. CDR3 amino acids: CVSSVGLAGKGDTQYF. The CDR3 region has the DNA TGTGTCAGCAGCGTTGGACTAGCGGGGAAGGGAGATACGCAGTATTTT.

The rearrangement links TRBV7-3 to TRBJ1-1, with D possibly TRBD1 on 5 matching bases. This CDR3 comprises 14 residues. Germline CDR1 reads SGHTA; CDR2 reads FQGTGA. Trimming cost V 4 bases and J 3 bases, with 12 bases left between them. The CDR3 DNA sequence: TGTGCCAGCAGCTCGAACGGGGGTCACACTGAAGCTTTCTTT. This encodes CASSSNGGHTEAFF. Based on the CDR3 plus reference TRBV7-3 and TRBJ1-1, the full variable domain is GAGVSQTPSNKVTEKGKYVELRCDPISGHTALYWYRQSLGQGPEFLIYFQGTGAADDSGLPNDRFFAVRPEGSVSTLKIQRTERGDSAVYLCASSSNGGHTEAFFGQGTRLTVV.

This chain connects TRBV11-2 to TRBJ1-2; the D gene is possibly TRBD1 (6 bases). Trimming cost V 6 bases and J 4 bases, with 21 bases left between them. Germline V gives CDR1 SGHAT, CDR2 FQNNGV. The CDR3 runs to 16 residues. The CDR3 loop reads CASSSDSGYVLYGYTF. CDR3 DNA sequence: TGTGCCAGCAGTTCGGACAGCGGTTATGTCCTCTATGGCTACACCTTC.

This sequence joins TRBV5-1 and TRBJ2-5; tentatively, D is TRBD2 (5 bases). Trimming took 0 bases from V and 4 from J, leaving 10 bases between them. This CDR3 is built from 14 residues. From germline, CDR1 is SGHRS and CDR2 YFSETQ. CDR3 sequence: CASSLDRGGETQYF. The CDR3 DNA follows: TGCGCCAGCAGCTTGGACAGAGGAGGAGAGACCCAGTACTTC.

CDR3 residues: CASSPGVGGVKTQYF. In DNA form, the CDR3 reads TGTGCCAGCAGCCCGGGAGTAGGGGGGGTGAAGACCCAGTACTTC. The V gene is TRBV7-6, the J gene TRBJ2-5; the D gene is possibly TRBD2 (7 bases). The V gene lost 5 bases and the J gene lost 6 bases, with 19 bases spanning the gap. Germline loops: CDR1 SGHVS, CDR2 FNYEAQ. The CDR3 loop spans 15 amino acids.

A few counts support this clone. The chain combines TRBV7-2 with TRBJ2-5, with no clear D. The CDR3 spans 12 residues. The germline CDR1 and CDR2 sequences are SGHTA and FQGNSA. V shed 1 base and J shed 5 bases, with 5 bases lying between them. CDR3 bases: TGTGCCAGCAGCTTAGATGGCGAGACCCAGTACTTC. This codes for CASSLDGETQYF.

This clone was detected only a few times. This chain uses TRBV2 with TRBJ1-2; 8 bases align to TRBD1. CDR1 is SNHLY and CDR2 is FYNNEI in the germline V gene. The CDR3 consists of 13 residues. The trim removed 8 bases at V and 8 bases at J, leaving 10 bases unmatched. In DNA form, the CDR3 reads TGTGCCAGCGGGACAGGAGTTTCTGGAGGCTACACCTTC. Protein product: CASGTGVSGGYTF.

The chain has TRBV7-8 and TRBJ2-1; 15 positions match TRBD2. The CDR3 has 17 residues. The germline V gene has CDR1 SGHVS and CDR2 FQNEAQ. V lost 4 bases and J lost 7; bases outside the gene matches: 8. CDR3 loop: CASSSIGTSGRLNEQFF. As DNA, the CDR3 is TGTGCCAGCAGCTCTATCGGGACTAGCGGGAGGCTTAATGAGCAGTTCTTC.

This chain uses TRBV9 with TRBJ1-3, with D tentatively TRBD1 (5 bases). V lost 2 bases and J 5 bases, leaving 11 bases between the germline ends. The germline V gene has CDR1 SGDLS and CDR2 YYNGEE. This CDR3 spans 14 amino acids. The CDR3 spells CASSVAGSRNTIYF. The CDR3 DNA reads as TGTGCCAGCAGCGTGGCAGGGTCTAGAAACACCATATATTTT.

The chain is built from TRBV11-3 and TRBJ2-1; weak D call: TRBD2 (6 bases). CDR1 and CDR2 (germline): SGHNT, YENEEA. The CDR3 totals 13 residues. The ends were cut back, 5 bases at V and 6 bases at J, with 11 bases in the middle. CDR3 nucleotide sequence: TGTGCCAGCAGCGCCGGACTACCCAATGAGCAGTTCTTC. It encodes CASSAGLPNEQFF.

This chain joins TRBV5-1 and TRBJ2-1, with 12 nucleotides matching TRBD2. The CDR3 sequence is 18 residues long. V lost 0 bases and J lost 8; bases outside the gene matches: 12. CDR1 and CDR2 (germline): SGHRS, YFSETQ. The chain's CDR3 is CASSLAPPSGRAVDEQFF. The CDR3 DNA reads TGCGCCAGCAGCTTGGCGCCCCCTAGCGGGAGGGCAGTGGATGAGCAGTTCTTC.

This chain joins TRBV7-3 and TRBJ1-1; possibly TRBD1 for D (6 bases). The CDR3 is made up of 16 amino acids. From germline, CDR1 is SGHTA and CDR2 FQGTGA. V lost 2 bases and J lost 6, with 19 bases in between. The CDR3 spells CASSLGGGGVAAEAFF. CDR3 DNA: TGTGCCAGCAGCTTAGGGGGAGGGGGAGTAGCGGCTGAAGCTTTCTTT.

The chain links TRBV7-3 to TRBJ2-2; 7 bases agree with TRBD2. Germline CDR1 is SGHTA and CDR2 is FQGTGA. J gave up 5 bases and V 8 bases, and 5 bases lay outside the gene matches. This CDR3 spans 13 amino acids. CDR3: CASGRAGTGELFF. The CDR3 bases are TGTGCCAGCGGAAGAGCGGGGACCGGGGAGCTGTTTTTT.

V and J are TRBV15 and TRBJ2-1, with D possibly matching TRBD1 (5 bases). Germline V gene data show CDR1 as LNHNV and CDR2 as YYDKDF (reference sequence). The CDR3 consists of 14 residues. Trimming left V 0 bases short and J 3 bases short, with 6 bases between. The chain's CDR3 is CATSRETGYNEQFF. The CDR3 region has the DNA TGTGCCACCAGCAGAGAAACAGGCTACAATGAGCAGTTCTTC.

The rearrangement uses TRBV30 and TRBJ2-2, with 7 bases fitting TRBD2. From germline, CDR1 is GTSNPN and CDR2 SVGIG (reference sequence). Trimming at V came to 1 base and at J to 3 bases, leaving 2 bases not matched to a gene. The CDR3 contains 14 residues. CDR3 amino acids: CAWSGTSYTGELFF. Here the CDR3 DNA reads TGTGCCTGGAGTGGGACTAGTTACACCGGGGAGCTGTTTTTT.

The gene calls are TRBV30 and TRBJ2-7; TRBD1 matches 11 bases. The CDR3 runs to 13 residues. In germline, CDR1 is GTSNPN, CDR2 SVGIG (reference sequence). Trimming at V came to 5 bases and at J to 2 bases, leaving 2 bases not matched to a gene. The CDR3 DNA reads TGTGCCTGGGGACAGGGGGCTCCCTACGAGCAGTACTTC. It encodes CAWGQGAPYEQYF.